The present T cell receptor beta chain was sequenced within a study of immune cell composition in non-small cell lung cancer. Study-wide background: Histologic subtype was mainly adenocarcinoma or squamous cell carcinoma. Regarding the study as a whole: No significant correlation existed between pack-years smoked and tumour clonality. In adenocarcinoma, maximal tumour-associated clone frequency tracked TIL tumour reactivity.

Normal lung was sampled as far from the tumour as possible, at least 3 cm. Frozen unsorted single-cell suspensions supplied the genomic DNA. Measured with immunoSEQ multiplex PCR; TCRdb has only the in-frame clones, and not every one. This sample has 6,000 or so clones; 70% to 90% occur once, and the top ten carry around 6%. As to this clone: What it binds is unknown.

The V segment lost 3 bases and the J segment 7 bases; nucleotides outside the gene matches: 10. Germline lookup yields CDR1 MNHEY and CDR2 SMNVEV (reference sequence). This CDR3 is built from 16 residues. The sample comprised non-adjacent lung tissue. The J gene is TRBJ2-1, the V gene TRBV27; 9 positions match TRBD2. The receptor comes from a human donor with non-small cell lung cancer. The CDR3 region is CASSFLTAGGGNEQFF. The CDR3 nucleotides read TGTGCCAGCAGTTTTCTAACGGCGGGAGGGGGGAATGAGCAGTTCTTC.